This TCR beta chain was captured by sequencing in a study of T cell repertoires in cytomegalovirus infection (dated by TCRdb to the late 2010s). Study-level background: Recently identified HLA-C-restricted CMV epitopes, whose presentation resists viral immunomodulation, were targeted by peptide stimulations together with well-studied HLA-B-restricted epitopes. Because public TCR beta signatures pointed to carriage of CMV infection together with the matching HLA type, the HLA type of each donor mattered for the analysis. General conclusions and limits of the study: Carriers of CMV infection plus the relevant HLA type were discriminated by the cumulative frequency of public TCR beta family members in the study cohort and in an independent roughly 370-donor cohort. The ex vivo response was dominated by HLA-C-restricted CMV-specific TCR beta clonotypes, which also provided the single most frequent clonotype in two of eight donors.

The sample's treatment or condition label is to be understood as: in vitro stimulation with specific CMV peptide epitopes to enrich CMV-specific T cells. From cysteine to phenylalanine, the CDR3 is 15 amino acids long. Only CDR3 DNA remains: 45 bases, in frame from the first base. Deletion took 4 bases off V and 6 bases off J, with a span of 20 bases between the germline ends. From a lookup of the germline V gene, CDR1 and CDR2 are SGHRS and YFSETQ. As for this clonotype: Its antigen remains undetermined. One base away there is no much larger clone; base qualities are not given.

The sequencer listed for this sample is Illumina HiSeq 1500. Through fastp at Q25 and MiXCR, TCRdb rebuilt clones from the public reads, retaining in-frame beta chains. Rows matching on CDR3 protein sequence are summarized as one entry with the most common DNA and genes. For this sample the table gives approximately 340,000 distinct CDR3 sequences, of which 25% to 30% were detected only once. The ten largest account for 15% to 25% of the sample. This clonotype originated in a human donor in good health (CMV status not recorded). Some clones in this sample may be carry-over from other donors' samples. The chain is assembled from TRBV5-1 and TRBJ2-7; the D gene is perhaps TRBD1 or TRBD2, as each covers 5 bases. The sample here was cultured PBMCs, taken from culture after CMV antigen stimulation. The CDR3 protein sequence reads: CASSDGTRGFVEQYF. The base sequence is TGCGCCAGCAGCGATGGGACCCGCGGCTTTGTCGAGCAGTACTTC.